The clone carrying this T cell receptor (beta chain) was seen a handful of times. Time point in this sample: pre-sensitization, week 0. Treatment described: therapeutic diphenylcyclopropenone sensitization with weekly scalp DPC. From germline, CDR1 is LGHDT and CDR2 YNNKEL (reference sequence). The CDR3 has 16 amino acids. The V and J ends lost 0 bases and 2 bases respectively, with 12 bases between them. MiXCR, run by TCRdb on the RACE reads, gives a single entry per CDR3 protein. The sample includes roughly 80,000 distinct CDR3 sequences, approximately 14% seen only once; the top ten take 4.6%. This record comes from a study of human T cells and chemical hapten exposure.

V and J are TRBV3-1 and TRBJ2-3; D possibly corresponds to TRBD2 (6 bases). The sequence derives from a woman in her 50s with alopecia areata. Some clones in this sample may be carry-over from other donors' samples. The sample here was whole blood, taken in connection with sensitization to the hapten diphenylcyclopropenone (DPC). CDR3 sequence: CASSQDPGTATDTQYF. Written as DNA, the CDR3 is TGTGCCAGCAGCCAAGATCCTGGGACTGCCACAGATACGCAGTATTTT.